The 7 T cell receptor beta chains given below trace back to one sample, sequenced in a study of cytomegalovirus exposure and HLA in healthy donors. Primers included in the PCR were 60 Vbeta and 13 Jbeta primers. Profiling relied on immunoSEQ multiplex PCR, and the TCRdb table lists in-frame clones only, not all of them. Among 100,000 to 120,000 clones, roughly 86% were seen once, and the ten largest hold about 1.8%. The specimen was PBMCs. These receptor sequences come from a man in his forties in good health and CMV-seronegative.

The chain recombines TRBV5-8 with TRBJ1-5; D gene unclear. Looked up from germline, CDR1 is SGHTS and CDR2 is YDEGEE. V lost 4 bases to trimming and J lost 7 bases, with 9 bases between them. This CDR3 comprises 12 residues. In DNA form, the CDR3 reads TGTGCCAGCAGCCGAGGACTCCAGCCCCAGCATTTT. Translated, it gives CASSRGLQPQHF.

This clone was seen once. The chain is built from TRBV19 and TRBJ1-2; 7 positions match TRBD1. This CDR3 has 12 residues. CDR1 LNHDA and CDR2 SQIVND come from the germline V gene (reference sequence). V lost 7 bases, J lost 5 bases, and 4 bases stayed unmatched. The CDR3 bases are TGTGCCAGTACCGGGACAGTTTATGGCTACACCTTC. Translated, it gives CASTGTVYGYTF.

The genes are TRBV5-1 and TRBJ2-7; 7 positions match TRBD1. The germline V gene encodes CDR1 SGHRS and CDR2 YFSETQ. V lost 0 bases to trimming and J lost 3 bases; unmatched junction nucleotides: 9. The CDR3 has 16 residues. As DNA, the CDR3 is TGCGCCAGCAGCTTGGGGGGGACAGCCTCGAACTACGAGCAGTACTTC. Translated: CASSLGGTASNYEQYF.

CDR3 coding DNA: TGTGCCAGCAGTGACGGGACAGGCAATCAGCCCCAGCATTTT. Its protein is CASSDGTGNQPQHF. This chain connects TRBV2 to TRBJ1-5; TRBD1 aligns across 7 bases. Germline V CDR1 and CDR2: SNHLY, FYNNEI. V lost 3 bases, J lost 2 bases, and 1 base stayed unmatched. CDR3 length: 14 residues.

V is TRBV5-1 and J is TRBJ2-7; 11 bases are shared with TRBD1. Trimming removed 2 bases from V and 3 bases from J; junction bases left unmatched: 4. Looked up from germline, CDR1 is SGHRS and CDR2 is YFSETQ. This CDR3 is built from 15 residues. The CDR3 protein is CASSFSGTGGYEQYF. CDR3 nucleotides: TGCGCCAGCAGCTTTTCCGGGACAGGGGGCTACGAGCAGTACTTC.

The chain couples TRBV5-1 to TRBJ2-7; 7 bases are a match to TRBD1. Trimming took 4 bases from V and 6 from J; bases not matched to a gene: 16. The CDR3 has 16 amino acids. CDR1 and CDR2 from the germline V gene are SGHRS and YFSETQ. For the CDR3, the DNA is TGCGCCAGCAGCCCCCAACCGGGACAGACCTCTCGCGAGCAGTACTTC. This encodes CASSPQPGQTSREQYF.

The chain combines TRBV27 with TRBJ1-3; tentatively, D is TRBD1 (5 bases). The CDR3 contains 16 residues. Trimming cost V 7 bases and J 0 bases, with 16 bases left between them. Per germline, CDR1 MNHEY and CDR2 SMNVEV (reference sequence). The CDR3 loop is CASKSVGADSGNTIYF. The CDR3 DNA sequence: TGTGCCAGCAAAAGTGTTGGGGCAGACTCTGGAAACACCATATATTTT.